The sequence of this T cell receptor (beta chain) was determined in a study of radiotherapy plus CTLA-4 blockade in lung cancer. The V gene lost 5 bases and the J gene lost 11 bases, with 25 bases spanning the gap. This CDR3 spans 15 amino acids. The germline CDR1 and CDR2 sequences are MNHNY and SVGAGI (reference sequence). The protocol was immunoSEQ multiplex PCR, while the TCRdb copy is restricted to in-frame clones and leaves out a portion. The table lists 40,000 to 45,000 clones, around 77% of them singletons. Source: peripheral blood, taken from a patient treated with radiotherapy plus ipilimumab. This receptor was taken from a human donor with non-small cell lung cancer whose response to radiotherapy plus ipilimumab could not be evaluated. The gene calls are TRBV6-6 and TRBJ2-7; weak D call: TRBD2 (5 bases). The CDR3 sequence is CASSHAGLQASAEYF. Written as DNA, the CDR3 is TGTGCCAGCAGTCATGCCGGGCTTCAGGCTTCAGCGGAGTACTTC.